This TCR beta chain was found in a study of tumor and adjacent non-tumor tissue in lung cancer. Background on the study: Some 3.9 million productive TCRbeta reads were obtained per sample on average. The study, taken as a whole, reports: Top 100 clones took a larger repertoire share in normal lung.

Regarding this clonotype: What it recognizes is unknown.

CDR3 size: 10 residues. V was cut by 0 bases and J by 12 bases, with 7 bases left in between. CDR1 and CDR2 from the germline V gene are DFQATT and SNEGSKA (reference sequence). A modified ARM-PCR protocol with three rounds of nested PCR amplified TCRbeta. TCRdb ran MiXCR on the multiplex PCR reads and lists one entry per CDR3 protein. The repertoire holds 77,000 or so distinct CDR3 sequences, with over 75% as singletons. The template was RNA from unsorted bulk tissue. This sequence was found in a woman aged 45-59 years with non-small cell lung cancer. The sequenced sample consisted of lung tumor tissue. The chain couples TRBV20-1 to TRBJ2-3; D is unresolved. CDR3 loop: CSARERDQYF. The CDR3 DNA reads as TGCAGTGCTAGAGAACGCGACCAGTATTTT.